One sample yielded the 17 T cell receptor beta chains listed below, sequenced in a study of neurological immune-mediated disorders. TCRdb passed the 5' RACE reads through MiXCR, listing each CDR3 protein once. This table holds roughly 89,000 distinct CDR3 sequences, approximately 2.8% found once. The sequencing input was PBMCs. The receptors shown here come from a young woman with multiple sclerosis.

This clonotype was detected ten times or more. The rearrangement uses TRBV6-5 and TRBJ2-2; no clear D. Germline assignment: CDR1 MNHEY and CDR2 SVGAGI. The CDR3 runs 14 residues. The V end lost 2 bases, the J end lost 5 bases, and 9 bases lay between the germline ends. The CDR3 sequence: CASSYGRTTGELFF. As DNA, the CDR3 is TGTGCCAGCAGTTACGGCCGTACGACCGGGGAGCTGTTTTTT.

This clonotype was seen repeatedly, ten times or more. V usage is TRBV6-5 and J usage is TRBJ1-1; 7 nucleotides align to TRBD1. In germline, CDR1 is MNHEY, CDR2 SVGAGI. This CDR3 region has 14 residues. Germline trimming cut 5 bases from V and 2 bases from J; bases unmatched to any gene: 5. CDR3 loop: CASSDRAVNTEAFF. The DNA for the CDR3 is TGTGCCAGCAGTGACAGGGCTGTAAACACTGAAGCTTTCTTT.

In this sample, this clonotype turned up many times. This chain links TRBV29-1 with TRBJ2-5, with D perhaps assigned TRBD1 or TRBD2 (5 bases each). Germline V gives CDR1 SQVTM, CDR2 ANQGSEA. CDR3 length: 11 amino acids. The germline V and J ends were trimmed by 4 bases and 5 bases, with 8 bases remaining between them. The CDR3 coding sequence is TGCAGCGTTGGGGACCGGGAGACCCAGTACTTC. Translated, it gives CSVGDRETQYF.

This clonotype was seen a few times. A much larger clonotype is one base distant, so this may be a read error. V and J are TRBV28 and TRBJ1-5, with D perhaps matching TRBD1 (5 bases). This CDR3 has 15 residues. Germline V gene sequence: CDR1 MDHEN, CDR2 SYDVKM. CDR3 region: CASSLRDLRKQPQNF. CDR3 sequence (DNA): TGTGCCAGCAGTTTGAGGGACCTCAGAAAACAGCCCCAGAATTTT. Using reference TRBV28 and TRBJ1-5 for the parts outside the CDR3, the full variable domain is DVKVTQSSRYLVKRTGEKVFLECVQDMDHENMFWYRQDPGLGLRLIYFSYDVKMKEKGDIPEGYSVSREKKERFSLILESASTNQTSMYLCASSLRDLRKQPQNFGDGTRLSIL.

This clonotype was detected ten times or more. Here the CDR3 DNA reads TGTGCCAGCAGTAAAATAACGGGTTCGAACACTGAAGCTTTCTTT. It is translated as CASSKITGSNTEAFF. The chain recombines TRBV6-5 with TRBJ1-1; D unclear. V was cut by 5 bases and J by 1 base, with 14 bases left in between. Germline V CDR1 and CDR2: MNHEY, SVGAGI. The CDR3 contains 15 residues.

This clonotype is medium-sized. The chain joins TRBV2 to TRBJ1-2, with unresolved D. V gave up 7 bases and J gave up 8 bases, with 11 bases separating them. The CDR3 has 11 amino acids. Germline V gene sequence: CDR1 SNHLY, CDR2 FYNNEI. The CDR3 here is CASTAGQGYTF. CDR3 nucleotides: TGTGCCAGCACGGCCGGGCAAGGCTACACCTTC.

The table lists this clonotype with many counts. The CDR3 protein is CASSSGGGTEETQYF. CDR3 bases: TGTGCCAGCAGTAGCGGCGGAGGGACAGAAGAGACCCAGTACTTC. The rearrangement links TRBV28 to TRBJ2-5; possible D gene TRBD1, 7 bases. This CDR3 comprises 15 residues. V lost 5 bases to trimming and J lost 3 bases, with 16 bases between them. Per the germline V gene, CDR1 is MDHEN and CDR2 is SYDVKM.

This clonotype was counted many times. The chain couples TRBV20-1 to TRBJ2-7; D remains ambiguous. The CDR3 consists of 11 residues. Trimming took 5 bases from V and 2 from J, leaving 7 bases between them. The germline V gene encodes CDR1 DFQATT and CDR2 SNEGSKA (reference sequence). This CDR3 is CSALRTYEQYF. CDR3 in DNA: TGCAGTGCTCTAAGAACCTACGAGCAGTACTTC.

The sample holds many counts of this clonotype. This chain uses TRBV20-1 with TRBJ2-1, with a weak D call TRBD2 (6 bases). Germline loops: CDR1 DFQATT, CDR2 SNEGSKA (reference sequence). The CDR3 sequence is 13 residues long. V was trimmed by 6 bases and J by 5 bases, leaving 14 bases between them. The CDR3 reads CSADGTGNNEQFF. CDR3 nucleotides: TGCAGTGCGGACGGGACTGGAAACAATGAGCAGTTCTTC.

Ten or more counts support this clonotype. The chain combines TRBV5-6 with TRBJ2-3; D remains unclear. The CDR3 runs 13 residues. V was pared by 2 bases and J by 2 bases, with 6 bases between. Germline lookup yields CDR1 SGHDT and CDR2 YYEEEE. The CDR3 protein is CASSLQITDTQYF. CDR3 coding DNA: TGTGCCAGCAGCTTACAGATCACAGATACGCAGTATTTT.

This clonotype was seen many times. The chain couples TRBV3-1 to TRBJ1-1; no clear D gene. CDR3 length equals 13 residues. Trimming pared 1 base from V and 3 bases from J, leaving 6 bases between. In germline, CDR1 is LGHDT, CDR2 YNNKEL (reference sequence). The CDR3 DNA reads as TGTGCCAGCAGCCAAGGCCGTTACACTGAAGCTTTCTTT. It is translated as CASSQGRYTEAFF.

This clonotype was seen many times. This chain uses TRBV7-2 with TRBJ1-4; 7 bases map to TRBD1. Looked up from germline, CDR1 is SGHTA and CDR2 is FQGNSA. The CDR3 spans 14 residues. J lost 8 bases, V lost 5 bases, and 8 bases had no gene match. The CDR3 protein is CASSPTGMAEKLFF. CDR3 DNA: TGTGCCAGCAGCCCGACAGGGATGGCGGAAAAACTGTTTTTT.

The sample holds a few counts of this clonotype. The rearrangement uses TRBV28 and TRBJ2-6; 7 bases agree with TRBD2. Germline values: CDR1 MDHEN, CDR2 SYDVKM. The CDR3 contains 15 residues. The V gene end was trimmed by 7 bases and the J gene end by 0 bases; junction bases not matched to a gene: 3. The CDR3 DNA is TGTGCCAGCAATACGGGGGGCTCTGGGGCCAACGTCCTGACTTTC. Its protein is CASNTGGSGANVLTF.

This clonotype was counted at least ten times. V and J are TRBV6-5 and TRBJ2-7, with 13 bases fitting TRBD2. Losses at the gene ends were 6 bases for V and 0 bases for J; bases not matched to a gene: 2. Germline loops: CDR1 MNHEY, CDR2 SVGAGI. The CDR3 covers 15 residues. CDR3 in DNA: TGTGCCAGCAGGTGGACTAGCGGGGGCTCCTACGAGCAGTACTTC. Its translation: CASRWTSGGSYEQYF.

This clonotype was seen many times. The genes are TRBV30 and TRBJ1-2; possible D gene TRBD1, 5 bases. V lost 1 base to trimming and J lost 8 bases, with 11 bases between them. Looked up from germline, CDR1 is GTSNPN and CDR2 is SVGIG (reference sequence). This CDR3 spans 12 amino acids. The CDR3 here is CAWSAGDYGYTF. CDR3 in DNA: TGTGCCTGGAGTGCGGGGGATTACGGCTACACCTTC.

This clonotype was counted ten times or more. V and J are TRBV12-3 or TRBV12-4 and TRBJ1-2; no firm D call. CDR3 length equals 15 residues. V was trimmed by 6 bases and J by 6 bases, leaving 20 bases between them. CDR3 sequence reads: CASSPPYRRSDGYTF. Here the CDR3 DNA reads TGTGCCAGCAGCCCCCCCTACCGCCGTAGTGATGGCTACACCTTC.

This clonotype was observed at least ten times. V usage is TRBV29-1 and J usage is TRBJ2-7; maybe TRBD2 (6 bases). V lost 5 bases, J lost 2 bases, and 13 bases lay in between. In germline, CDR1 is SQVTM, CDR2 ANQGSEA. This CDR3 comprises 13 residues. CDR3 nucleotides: TGCAGCGTTTCGGGGGATGCAGCCTACGAGCAGTACTTC. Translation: CSVSGDAAYEQYF.